This T cell receptor (beta chain) came from a study of T-cell reconstitution after alpha-beta-depleted transplantation in children. Overall study results and limits: Newly generated T cells supplied most T-cell counts and diversity one year post-transplant. There were some patients whose high TCRbeta diversity at day 60 came from surviving recipient T cells and thymic progenitors.

CDR1 is SGHDT, CDR2 YYEEEE, per germline. Trimming removed 4 bases from V and 7 bases from J, with 17 bases in between. CDR3 length: 15 residues. During its preparation, the TCRbeta library received unique molecular identifiers. TCRdb independently ran MiXCR on the PCR reads; one entry per CDR3 protein. The table has some 830,000 distinct CDR3 sequences, roughly 15% seen once. Details on this clonotype: Its specificity is not known.

This receptor was taken from a male patient between 10 and 17 years old who had a stem cell transplant for acute lymphoblastic leukemia, so the T cells may come from the graft donor. The rearrangement joins TRBV5-6 to TRBJ1-4; no clear D gene. Specimen: PBMCs, mostly from graft donor cells, collected 360 days after TCRalphabeta/CD19-depleted stem cell transplant. The CDR3 DNA is TGTGCCAGCAGCCCATTAGACACGGCTTCTGAAAAACTGTTTTTT. Translating it yields CASSPLDTASEKLFF.